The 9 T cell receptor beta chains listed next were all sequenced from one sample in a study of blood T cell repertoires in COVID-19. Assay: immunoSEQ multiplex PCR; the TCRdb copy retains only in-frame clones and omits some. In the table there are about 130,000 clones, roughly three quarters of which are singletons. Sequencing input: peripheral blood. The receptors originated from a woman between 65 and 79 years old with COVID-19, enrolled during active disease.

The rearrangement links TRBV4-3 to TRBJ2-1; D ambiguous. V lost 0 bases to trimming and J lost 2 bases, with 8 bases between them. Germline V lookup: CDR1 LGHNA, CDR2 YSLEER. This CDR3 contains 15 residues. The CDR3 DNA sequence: TGCGCCAGCAGCCAAGACTACTTGGCCTACAATGAGCAGTTCTTC. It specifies CASSQDYLAYNEQFF.

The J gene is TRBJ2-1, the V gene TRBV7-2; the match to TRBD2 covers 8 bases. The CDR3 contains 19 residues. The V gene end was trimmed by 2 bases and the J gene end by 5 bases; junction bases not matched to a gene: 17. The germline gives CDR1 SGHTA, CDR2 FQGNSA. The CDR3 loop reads CASSLWGFGVSGTNNEQFF. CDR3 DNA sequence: TGTGCCAGCAGCTTATGGGGTTTTGGAGTTAGCGGGACCAACAATGAGCAGTTCTTC.

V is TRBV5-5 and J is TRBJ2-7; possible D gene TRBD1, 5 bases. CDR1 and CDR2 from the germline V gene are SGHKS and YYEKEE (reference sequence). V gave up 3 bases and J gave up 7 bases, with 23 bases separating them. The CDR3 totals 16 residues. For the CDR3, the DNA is TGTGCCAGCAGCTGGACCCCCGACAGCCAGCTTGGGGAGCAGTACTTC. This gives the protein CASSWTPDSQLGEQYF.

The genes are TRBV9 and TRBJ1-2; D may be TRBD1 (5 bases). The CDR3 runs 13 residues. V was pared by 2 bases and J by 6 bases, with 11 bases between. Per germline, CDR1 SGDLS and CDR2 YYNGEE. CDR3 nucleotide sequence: TGTGCCAGCAGCGTCGCCGGGACTCATGGCTACACCTTC. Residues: CASSVAGTHGYTF. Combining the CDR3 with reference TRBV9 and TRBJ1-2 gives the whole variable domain DSGVTQTPKHLITATGQRVTLRCSPRSGDLSVYWYQQSLDQGLQFLIQYYNGEERAKGNILERFSAQQFPDLHSELNLSSLELGDSALYFCASSVAGTHGYTFGSGTRLTVV.

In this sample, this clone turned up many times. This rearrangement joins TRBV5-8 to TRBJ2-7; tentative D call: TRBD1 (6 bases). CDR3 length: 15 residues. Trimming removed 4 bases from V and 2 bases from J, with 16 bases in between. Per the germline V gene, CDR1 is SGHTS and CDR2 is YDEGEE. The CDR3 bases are TGTGCCAGCAGCAAACACAGGGTGAGCACCTACGAGCAGTACTTC. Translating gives CASSKHRVSTYEQYF.

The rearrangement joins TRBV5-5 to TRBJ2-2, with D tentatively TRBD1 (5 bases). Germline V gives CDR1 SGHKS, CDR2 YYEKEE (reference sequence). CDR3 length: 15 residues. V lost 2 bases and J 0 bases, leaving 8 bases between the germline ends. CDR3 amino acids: CASSLDSSNTGELFF. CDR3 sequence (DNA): TGTGCCAGCAGCTTAGACAGTTCGAACACCGGGGAGCTGTTTTTT.

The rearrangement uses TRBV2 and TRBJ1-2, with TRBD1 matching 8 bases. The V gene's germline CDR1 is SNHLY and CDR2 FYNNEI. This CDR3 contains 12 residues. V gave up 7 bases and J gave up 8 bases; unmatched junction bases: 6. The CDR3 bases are TGTGCCAGCAACGGACAGGGAGGAGGCTACACCTTC. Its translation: CASNGQGGGYTF. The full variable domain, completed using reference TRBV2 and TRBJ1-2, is EPEVTQTPSHQVTQMGQEVILRCVPISNHLYFYWYRQILGQKVEFLVSFYNNEISEKSEIFDDQFSVERPDGSNFTLKIRSTKLEDSAMYFCASNGQGGGYTFGSGTRLTVV.

CDR3 region: CASSSGTTYEQYF. The CDR3 DNA sequence: TGTGCCAGCAGTTCAGGGACAACCTACGAGCAGTACTTC. J is TRBJ2-7 and V is TRBV12-3 or TRBV12-4, with a tentative D call TRBD1 (6 bases). The CDR3 is 13 residues long. Trimming took off 4 bases at V and 2 bases at J, with 9 bases between the two ends.

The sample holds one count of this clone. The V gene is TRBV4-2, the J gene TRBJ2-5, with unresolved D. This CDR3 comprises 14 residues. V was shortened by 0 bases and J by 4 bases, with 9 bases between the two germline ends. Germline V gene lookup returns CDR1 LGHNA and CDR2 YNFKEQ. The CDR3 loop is CASSQDSSVETQYF. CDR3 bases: TGTGCCAGCAGCCAAGATTCATCGGTAGAGACCCAGTACTTC.